This TCR beta chain was identified during a study of blood T cell repertoires in COVID-19. About the study: Nucleic acid was either cDNA or gDNA, and it came from T cells, B-cell-depleted T cells, or PBMCs.

The method was immunoSEQ multiplex PCR; TCRdb's version includes in-frame clones alone and lacks a portion of them. This sample has 250,000 to 350,000 clones; roughly 89% occur once, and the top ten carry 2.5% to 3%. The CDR3 consists of 14 residues. Germline V gene sequence: CDR1 SGHTA, CDR2 FQGNSA. Unmatched junction bases numbered 7, after V lost 7 bases and J lost 7 bases. The sample comprised peripheral blood. This clonotype was obtained from a woman aged 25 to 39 with active or convalescent COVID-19. V usage is TRBV7-2 and J usage is TRBJ1-6; 7 bases map to TRBD1. The CDR3 bases are TGTGCCAGCACCAGGGGGACGAGAAATTCACCCCTCCACTTT. It specifies CASTRGTRNSPLHF. Filled out from reference TRBV7-2 and TRBJ1-6, the complete variable domain reads GAGVSQSPSNKVTEKGKDVELRCDPISGHTALYWYRQSLGQGLEFLIYFQGNSAPDKSGLPSDRFSAERTGGSVSTLTIQRTQQEDSAVYLCASTRGTRNSPLHFGNGTRLTVT.